Listed below are T cell receptor beta chains from one sample, sequenced in a study of tumor-infiltrating lymphocytes in localized non-small cell lung cancer. TCRdb's table, derived via immunoSEQ multiplex PCR, lists solely in-frame clones and lacks some. This sample has over 10,000 clones; approximately 83% occur once, and the top ten carry roughly 3.7%. Material: uninvolved lung tissue not adjacent to the tumor. The receptors derive from a human donor with non-small cell lung cancer. Each CDR3 is given with its conserved first and last residue. The D gene is left open where the match is weak. Size is stated for part of the rows, as once, few or many counts, or as a class when the clone is expanded.

>NA|TRBJ2-3|NA|TRBV28
TGTGCCAGCAGTTTATATGGAGATACGCAGTATTTT
CASSLYGDTQYF
>NA|TRBJ1-1|few|TRBV5-4
TGTGCCAGCAGTTCAGGGATCGGGGACACTGAAGCTTTCTTT
CASSSGIGDTEAFF
>NA|TRBJ2-2|NA|TRBV5-6
TGTGCCAGCAGCTTGTGGCGAGTATACGGGGAGCTGTTTTTT
CASSLWRVYGELFF
>NA|TRBJ2-3|NA|TRBV7-9
TGTGCCAGCAGCCGACTGCGGGTGATAGATACGCAGTATTTT
CASSRLRVIDTQYF
>NA|TRBJ2-7|NA|TRBV5-6
TGTGCCAGCAGCGTTGGGACTTATCGCGAGCAGTACTTC
CASSVGTYREQYF
>NA|TRBJ1-1|NA|TRBV2
TGTGCCAGCAGTGAAGCGCCGACACCAATGAACACTGAAGCTTTCTTT
CASSEAPTPMNTEAFF
>NA|TRBJ1-1|once|TRBV7-2
TGTGCCAGCAGCCCTTTTCGCGAGAACACTGAAGCTTTCTTT
CASSPFRENTEAFF
>NA|TRBJ2-7|NA|TRBV7-8
TGTGCCAGCAGCTTAGAGTCGGGGTACGAGCAGTACTTC
CASSLESGYEQYF
>TRBD2|TRBJ2-3|NA|TRBV11-2
TGTGCCAGCAGCTTAGCCCGCGGGCTAGCGGGAAATACGCAGTATTTT
CASSLARGLAGNTQYF
>NA|TRBJ2-2|once|TRBV30
TGTGCCTGGAACGGACTCGGAAGAGCGAACACCGGGGAGCTGTTTTTT
CAWNGLGRANTGELFF
>NA|TRBJ1-1|NA|TRBV18
TGTGCCAGCTCACCACGGAGGGGGGAGGGCACTGAAGCTTTCTTT
CASSPRRGEGTEAFF
>NA|TRBJ2-7|NA|TRBV5-1
TGCGCCAGCAGCGCCCGACAGGTAACCTACGAGCAGTACTTC
CASSARQVTYEQYF
>TRBD1|TRBJ1-3|NA|TRBV25-1
TGTGCCAGCAGTCCGGGACAGGGCTCTGGAAACACCATATATTTT
CASSPGQGSGNTIYF
>NA|TRBJ2-7|NA|TRBV7-8
TGTGCCAGCAGCTTATATCAGGGGAGCCTCGAGCAGTACTTC
CASSLYQGSLEQYF
>NA|TRBJ1-4|once|TRBV30
TGTGCCTGGAGTGTATCCCATGCGCGAAAACTGTTTTTT
CAWSVSHARKLFF
>NA|TRBJ2-7|NA|TRBV4-1
TGCGCCAGCAGCCAAGGGACCAACGCGCGCCACGAGCAGTACTTC
CASSQGTNARHEQYF
>TRBD2|TRBJ2-1|NA|TRBV11-3
TGTGCCAGCAGCCCCCCTCACACTAGCGGGTTTGGGGAGCAGTTCTTC
CASSPPHTSGFGEQFF
>NA|TRBJ2-7|NA|TRBV5-1
TGCGCCAGCAGCTTTGTACCAGCTTACGAGCAGTACTTC
CASSFVPAYEQYF
>TRBD2|TRBJ2-3|NA|TRBV7-9
TGTGCCAGCAGCTCCGGGACTAGCGGGGGGGCCACAGATACGCAGTATTTT
CASSSGTSGGATDTQYF
>NA|TRBJ1-5|NA|TRBV6-1
TGTGCCAGCAGTTCGGACGGTCTTCAGCCCCAGCATTTT
CASSSDGLQPQHF
>NA|TRBJ2-2|NA|TRBV6-1
TGTGCCAGCAGTGCAGGGCCCCAAACCGGGGAGCTGTTTTTT
CASSAGPQTGELFF
>NA|TRBJ2-2|NA|TRBV5-1
TGCGCCAGCAGCTTGGGGACGTTGAACACCGGGGAGCTGTTTTTT
CASSLGTLNTGELFF
>NA|TRBJ2-7|NA|TRBV6-1
TGTGCCAGCAGTGAAGGAGACAGCTCCTACGAGCAGTACTTC
CASSEGDSSYEQYF
>NA|TRBJ2-5|once|TRBV6-1
TGTGCCAGCAGGCGTACAAGGGCAGAAGAGACCCAGTACTTC
CASRRTRAEETQYF
>NA|TRBJ2-5|NA|TRBV7-2
TGTGCCAGCAGTCCAAAACTAGGCTCGAGAGAGACCCAGTACTTC
CASSPKLGSRETQYF
>NA|TRBJ2-2|NA|TRBV14
TGTGCCAGCAGCCAAGACGATTGGGCAGGGAACACCGGGGAGCTGTTTTTT
CASSQDDWAGNTGELFF
>TRBD2|TRBJ2-7|once|TRBV5-1
TGCGCCAGCAGCGGACTAGCGGGAAACGAGCAGTACTTC
CASSGLAGNEQYF
>TRBD2|TRBJ2-5|NA|TRBV7-9
TGTGCCAGCAGCTTTGGGACTAGCGGGACTGGGGAGACCCAGTACTTC
CASSFGTSGTGETQYF
>TRBD2|TRBJ2-3|NA|TRBV6-1
TGTGCCAGCAGTGGGGCGGGACTAGCGTCAGATACGCAGTATTTT
CASSGAGLASDTQYF
>NA|TRBJ1-2|NA|TRBV5-6
TGTGCCAGCAGCTTGAACAGCCGCTATGGCTACACCTTC
CASSLNSRYGYTF
>NA|TRBJ2-2|NA|TRBV2
TGTGCCAGCAGTGCGGCCGCCGGGGAGCTGTTTTTT
CASSAAAGELFF
>TRBD2|TRBJ2-1|few|TRBV10-1
TGCGCCAACGATAAGGGAACTAGCGGGGCTCACAATGAGCAGTTCTTC
CANDKGTSGAHNEQFF
>NA|TRBJ2-1|NA|TRBV7-9
TGTGCCAGCAGCTCCCGGGCCGGGCCGGAGGGGGATGAGCAGTTCTTC
CASSSRAGPEGDEQFF
>TRBD1|TRBJ2-1|NA|TRBV10-3
TGTGCCATCACCGAGGACAGGGCAGATGAGCAGCTCTTC
CAITEDRADEQLF
>NA|TRBJ1-3|NA|TRBV7-9
TGTGCCAGCAGCTTAGAGTATGGGGGGGCTGGAAACACCATATATTTT
CASSLEYGGAGNTIYF
>NA|TRBJ2-4|NA|TRBV7-9
TGTGCCAGCAGGCGGGACCAGGGTACTCAGTACTTC
CASRRDQGTQYF
>TRBD2|TRBJ2-1|NA|TRBV18
TGTGCCAGCTCACCCGGGACTAGAGGCCACAATGAGCAGTTCTTC
CASSPGTRGHNEQFF
>TRBD1|TRBJ1-6|few|TRBV28
TGTGCCAGCAGTTCCCCAGGGGGGAATTCACCCCTCCACTTT
CASSSPGGNSPLHF